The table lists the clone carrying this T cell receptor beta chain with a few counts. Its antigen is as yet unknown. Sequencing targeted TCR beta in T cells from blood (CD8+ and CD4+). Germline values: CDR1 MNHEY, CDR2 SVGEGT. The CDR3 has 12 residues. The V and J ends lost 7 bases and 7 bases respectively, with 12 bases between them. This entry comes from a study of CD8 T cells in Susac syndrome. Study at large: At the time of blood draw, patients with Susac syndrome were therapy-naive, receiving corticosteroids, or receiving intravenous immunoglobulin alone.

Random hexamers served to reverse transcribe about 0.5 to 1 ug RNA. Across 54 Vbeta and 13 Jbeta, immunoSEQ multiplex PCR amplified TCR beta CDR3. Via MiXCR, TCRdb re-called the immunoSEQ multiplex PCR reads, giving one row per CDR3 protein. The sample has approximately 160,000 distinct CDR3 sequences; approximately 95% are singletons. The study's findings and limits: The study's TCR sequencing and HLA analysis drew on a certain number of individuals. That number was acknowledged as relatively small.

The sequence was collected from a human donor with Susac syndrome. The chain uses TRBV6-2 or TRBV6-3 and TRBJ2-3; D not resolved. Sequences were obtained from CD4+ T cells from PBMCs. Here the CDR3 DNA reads TGTGCCAGCAAGAACGGCCCGTATACGCAGTATTTT. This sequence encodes CASKNGPYTQYF.